This TCR beta chain originates from a study of shared clonotypes between healthy human individuals. The CDR3 totals 14 residues. V shed 3 bases and J shed 2 bases, with 7 bases lying between them. The V gene's germline CDR1 is SGHTA and CDR2 FQGNSA. In its sample, this clone was seen once. The protocol was immunoSEQ multiplex PCR, while the TCRdb copy is restricted to in-frame clones and leaves out a portion. The repertoire holds about 1.5 million clones, nearly 99% seen once, with 0.4% to 0.45% in the top ten. V and J are TRBV7-2 and TRBJ1-4, with D uncertain. This sequence originates from a man aged 30 to 39 in good health. The material sequenced was naive CD4+ T cells sorted from blood. Noted subset: CD45RA+ positively selected. The CDR3, as DNA: TGTGCCAGCAGCTTCGGCCACACTAATGAAAAACTGTTTTTT. This sequence encodes CASSFGHTNEKLFF. Combining the CDR3 with reference TRBV7-2 and TRBJ1-4 gives the whole variable domain GAGVSQSPSNKVTEKGKDVELRCDPISGHTALYWYRQSLGQGLEFLIYFQGNSAPDKSGLPSDRFSAERTGGSVSTLTIQRTQQEDSAVYLCASSFGHTNEKLFFGSGTQLSVL.